The 29 T cell receptor beta chains below come from one sample, sequenced in a study of T-cell memory formation after mild COVID-19. Using its own MiXCR run on the 5' RACE reads, TCRdb lists one record per CDR3 protein. The sample includes approximately 300,000 distinct CDR3 sequences, around 8% of them seen just once. The specimen sequenced was PBMCs or a T cell subset sorted from them (not recorded which). The receptors derive from a man aged 18 to 30 who had mild COVID-19 (a few samples of this study predate the infection). Cell type and time point are not known.

The J gene is TRBJ1-2, the V gene TRBV5-5; possible D gene TRBD1, 5 bases. Per the germline V gene, CDR1 is SGHKS and CDR2 is YYEKEE (reference sequence). V was pared by 4 bases and J by 3 bases, with 16 bases between. The CDR3 is 15 amino acids. The CDR3 here is CASSSSPGADYGYTF. The CDR3 DNA follows: TGTGCCAGCAGCAGCTCACCCGGGGCGGACTATGGCTACACCTTC.

The V gene is TRBV5-8, the J gene TRBJ1-1; weak D call: TRBD1 (5 bases). The germline gives CDR1 SGHTS, CDR2 YDEGEE. The CDR3 spans 14 residues. V was pared by 0 bases and J by 8 bases, with 14 bases between. CDR3 sequence: CASSLGPGGLEAFF. CDR3 sequence (DNA): TGTGCCAGCAGCTTGGGGCCTGGGGGACTAGAAGCTTTCTTT.

V is TRBV20-1 and J is TRBJ2-7, with 7 nucleotides matching TRBD1. V shed 6 bases, J shed 1 base, and the junction held 6 bases outside the gene matches. The CDR3 is made up of 13 amino acids. Germline V gives CDR1 DFQATT, CDR2 SNEGSKA (reference sequence). Here the CDR3 reads CSAPTGWSYEQYF. The DNA of the CDR3 is TGCAGTGCCCCGACAGGGTGGTCCTACGAGCAGTACTTC.

The chain uses TRBV2 and TRBJ1-2; D ambiguous. V lost 2 bases and J 3 bases, leaving 13 bases between the germline ends. Germline lookup yields CDR1 SNHLY and CDR2 FYNNEI. The CDR3 sequence is 15 residues long. The CDR3 loop reads CASSEMGSGYYGYTF. The CDR3 DNA reads TGTGCCAGCAGTGAAATGGGCTCCGGTTACTATGGCTACACCTTC. The full variable domain, in which reference TRBV2 and TRBJ1-2 provide the parts outside the CDR3, is EPEVTQTPSHQVTQMGQEVILRCVPISNHLYFYWYRQILGQKVEFLVSFYNNEISEKSEIFDDQFSVERPDGSNFTLKIRSTKLEDSAMYFCASSEMGSGYYGYTFGSGTRLTVV.

The chain joins TRBV4-3 to TRBJ1-2; a possible D gene is TRBD1 (5 bases). This CDR3 has 15 amino acids. The germline V gene encodes CDR1 LGHNA and CDR2 YSLEER. V was trimmed by 0 bases and J by 6 bases, leaving 14 bases between them. The CDR3 sequence: CASSQDRSGENGYTF. CDR3 nucleotide sequence: TGCGCCAGCAGCCAAGATCGGTCGGGGGAAAATGGCTACACCTTC.

This clonotype was seen a few times. This chain uses TRBV9 with TRBJ2-2; D could derive from TRBD1 or TRBD2 (6 bases each). The CDR3 runs to 15 residues. From germline, CDR1 is SGDLS and CDR2 YYNGEE. V lost 0 bases and J lost 5, with 11 bases in between. The chain's CDR3 is CASSVVGGGTGELFF. In DNA form, the CDR3 reads TGTGCCAGCAGCGTAGTAGGAGGGGGGACCGGGGAGCTGTTTTTT. Full variable domain (rest looked up from reference TRBV9 and TRBJ2-2): DSGVTQTPKHLITATGQRVTLRCSPRSGDLSVYWYQQSLDQGLQFLIQYYNGEERAKGNILERFSAQQFPDLHSELNLSSLELGDSALYFCASSVVGGGTGELFFGEGSRLTVL.

As DNA, the CDR3 is TGTGCCAGCAGTTACTCATCGTCGATCGATAGCAATCAGCCCCAGCATTTT. It codes for CASSYSSSIDSNQPQHF. This rearrangement joins TRBV6-5 to TRBJ1-5; D is uncertain. The ends were cut back, 0 bases at V and 0 bases at J, with 12 bases in the middle. Germline V CDR1 and CDR2: MNHEY, SVGAGI. This CDR3 contains 17 residues.

This clonotype appeared a few times. V gene TRBV5-1 combines with J gene TRBJ1-6, with D hard to call. Trimming shortened V by 1 base and J by 9 bases, and 17 bases separated the two germline ends. This CDR3 has 16 amino acids. Per the germline V gene, CDR1 is SGHRS and CDR2 is YFSETQ. The CDR3 loop reads CASSLTSAVGFSPLHF. The CDR3 nucleotides read TGCGCCAGCAGCTTGACGTCGGCAGTAGGTTTTTCACCCCTCCACTTT.

The chain has TRBV11-2 and TRBJ2-1; 9 bases align to TRBD2. V trimming: 4 bases; J trimming: 7 bases; junction bases outside the gene matches: 11. Germline assignment: CDR1 SGHAT and CDR2 FQNNGV. This CDR3 spans 16 amino acids. CDR3 loop: CASSWGPLAGWNEQFF. Written as DNA, the CDR3 is TGTGCCAGCAGCTGGGGACCGCTAGCGGGGTGGAATGAGCAGTTCTTC.

The V call is TRBV6-6, the J call TRBJ2-2, with D hard to call. V gave up 6 bases and J gave up 7 bases, with 6 bases separating them. The CDR3 extends over 11 amino acids. The germline gives CDR1 MNHNY, CDR2 SVGAGI (reference sequence). CDR3 in DNA: TGTGCCAGCAGCCCTGACGGGGAGCTGTTTTTT. This translates into CASSPDGELFF.

On this clonotype: An end of the junction differs from the germline gene, which may be a read error. V is TRBV7-7 and J is TRBJ2-1; 10 positions agree with TRBD1. This CDR3 is 15 amino acids long. Germline CDR1 reads SSHAT; CDR2 reads FNYEAQ (reference sequence). The CDR3: CASSRDRGGSNEQFF. DNA of the CDR3: TGTGCTAGCAGCCGGGACAGGGGAGGTTCCAATGAGCAGTTCTTC.

This clonotype was observed a handful of times. This chain connects TRBV12-3 or TRBV12-4 to TRBJ2-7, with a weak D call TRBD2 (6 bases). This CDR3 contains 14 residues. Trimming shortened V by 3 bases and J by 3 bases, and 12 bases separated the two germline ends. CDR3 DNA: TGTGCCAGCAGTTTCCCAGGGAGGATCTACGAGCAGTACTTC. Encoded protein: CASSFPGRIYEQYF.

The table lists this clonotype with a few counts. This chain joins TRBV5-4 and TRBJ2-1; 10 bases match TRBD2. With V trimmed by 1 base and J by 10 bases, 8 bases remained unmatched. The CDR3 consists of 15 residues. Germline lookup yields CDR1 SGHNT and CDR2 YYREEE (reference sequence). The CDR3, as DNA: TGTGCCAGCAGCTTGTCAGCGGGGGGGCAAAGCGAGCAGTTCTTC. Its protein product is CASSLSAGGQSEQFF.

J is TRBJ2-5 and V is TRBV5-1, with D unresolved. Germline CDR1 reads SGHRS; CDR2 reads YFSETQ. The ends were cut back, 3 bases at V and 2 bases at J, with 11 bases in the middle. CDR3 length: 14 amino acids. The CDR3: CASSSTILQETQYF. The DNA of the CDR3 is TGCGCCAGCAGCTCCACAATATTACAAGAGACCCAGTACTTC.

This rearrangement joins TRBV5-1 to TRBJ1-3; maybe TRBD1 (5 bases). CDR1 is SGHRS, CDR2 YFSETQ, per germline. Trimming shortened V by 4 bases and J by 4 bases, and 12 bases separated the two germline ends. The CDR3 is 14 residues long. The CDR3 loop reads CASSPGDLGNTIYF. The CDR3 bases are TGCGCCAGCAGCCCGGGGGACCTCGGAAACACCATATATTTT.

In this sample, this clonotype turned up a few times. The V gene is TRBV12-3 or TRBV12-4, the J gene TRBJ1-6; no definite D call. The CDR3 runs 12 residues. Trimming cost V 7 bases and J 6 bases, with 7 bases left between them. CDR3 bases: TGTGCCAGCAATTTGAGTAATTCACCCCTCCACTTT. Amino acids: CASNLSNSPLHF.

V gene TRBV9 combines with J gene TRBJ2-1; D uncertain. The CDR3 loop spans 19 amino acids. V was trimmed by 3 bases and J by 0 bases, leaving 22 bases between them. Per the germline V gene, CDR1 is SGDLS and CDR2 is YYNGEE. The CDR3 loop is CASSASPPDLLSSYNEQFF. CDR3 bases: TGTGCCAGCAGCGCCTCCCCCCCAGACTTACTGAGCTCCTACAATGAGCAGTTCTTC.

This clonotype was detected a few times. CDR3 DNA sequence: TGCGCCAGCAGCCAAGATATAGGGTCGGCGGGGGGGCCCCATGAGCAGTTCTTC. It codes for CASSQDIGSAGGPHEQFF. The chain couples TRBV4-1 to TRBJ2-1; 9 nucleotides align to TRBD2. V dropped 0 bases and J dropped 8; count of bases not matched to a gene: 14. The CDR3 sequence is 18 residues long. Germline V lookup: CDR1 MGHRA, CDR2 YSYEKL.

This clonotype was recorded at least ten times. The chain combines TRBV4-1 with TRBJ1-1, with 9 bases lining up with TRBD1. Germline CDR1 is MGHRA and CDR2 is YSYEKL. With V trimmed by 4 bases and J by 1 base, 4 bases remained unmatched. The CDR3 is 15 amino acids. CDR3 DNA sequence: TGCGCCAGCAGCCGACAACAGGGGGCGAACACTGAAGCTTTCTTT. Residues: CASSRQQGANTEAFF.

This clonotype was recorded a few times. This chain uses TRBV4-3 with TRBJ2-1; D could derive from TRBD1 or TRBD2 (6 bases each). The CDR3 covers 15 residues. Deletions cut 2 bases from V and 10 bases from J, with 18 bases between. Germline loops: CDR1 LGHNA, CDR2 YSLEER. In DNA form, the CDR3 reads TGCGCCAGCAGCCAAATAGGGACACGGGGGATGGAGCAGTTCTTC. It is translated as CASSQIGTRGMEQFF.

This clonotype occurred a few times. The chain links TRBV10-3 to TRBJ2-7; 10 bases agree with TRBD2. The CDR3 contains 15 residues. V shed 3 bases, J shed 2 bases, and the junction held 4 bases outside the gene matches. Per germline, CDR1 ENHRY and CDR2 SYGVKD. The CDR3 DNA reads TGTGCCATCAGTGAAACTAGCGGGGCAGCCTACGAGCAGTACTTC. It is translated as CAISETSGAAYEQYF.

This clonotype was counted only a few times. The V call is TRBV27, the J call TRBJ2-1, with D possibly being TRBD1 (5 bases). The CDR3 consists of 15 residues. Germline-derived CDR1 and CDR2 are MNHEY and SMNVEV (reference sequence). The V end lost 5 bases, the J end lost 5 bases, and 16 bases lay between the germline ends. The CDR3 here is CASSPLVGLNNEQFF. CDR3 DNA sequence: TGTGCCAGCAGTCCCCTCGTGGGGCTTAACAATGAGCAGTTCTTC.

V gene TRBV24-1 combines with J gene TRBJ1-1, with 7 bases identical to TRBD1. V shed 8 bases, J shed 0 bases, and the junction held 14 bases outside the gene matches. The germline V gene has CDR1 KGHDR and CDR2 SFDVKD. The length of the CDR3 is 17 residues. CDR3 bases: TGTGCCACCACCGCCCAACCGGGACAGTACTTGAACACTGAAGCTTTCTTT. Its translation is CATTAQPGQYLNTEAFF.

The rearrangement links TRBV12-3 or TRBV12-4 to TRBJ1-5; D gene unclear. There are 12 residues in the CDR3. V lost 7 bases, J lost 0 bases, and 4 bases lay in between. The DNA of the CDR3 is TGTGCCAGCACCTATAGCAATCAGCCCCAGCATTTT. Its protein product is CASTYSNQPQHF.

Ten or more counts support this clonotype. The chain has TRBV4-2 and TRBJ2-7; 15 bases are a match to TRBD2. The CDR3 contains 14 residues. With V trimmed by 4 bases and J by 6 bases, 1 base remained unmatched. CDR1 is LGHNA, CDR2 YNFKEQ, per germline. CDR3 in amino acids: CASSPGLAGGEQYF. The CDR3 DNA reads as TGTGCCAGCAGCCCGGGACTAGCGGGGGGCGAGCAGTACTTC.

This clonotype was found many times. This chain uses TRBV7-9 with TRBJ1-2, with a tentative D call TRBD1 (6 bases). Trimming shortened V by 0 bases and J by 8 bases, and 16 bases separated the two germline ends. CDR1 is SEHNR, CDR2 FQNEAQ, per germline (reference sequence). CDR3 length: 15 residues. CDR3 DNA sequence: TGTGCCAGCAGCTTAGCGAATGCAGGGGTCCAGGGCTACACCTTC. Translated, it gives CASSLANAGVQGYTF. Combining the CDR3 with reference TRBV7-9 and TRBJ1-2 gives the whole variable domain DTGVSQNPRHKITKRGQNVTFRCDPISEHNRLYWYRQTLGQGPEFLTYFQNEAQLEKSRLLSDRFSAERPKGSFSTLEIQRTEQGDSAMYLCASSLANAGVQGYTFGSGTRLTVV.

This clonotype was counted a few times. The chain is built from TRBV5-1 and TRBJ2-2; TRBD2 is a possible D gene (6 bases). Germline V gives CDR1 SGHRS, CDR2 YFSETQ. The CDR3 runs to 15 residues. Trimming shortened V by 1 base and J by 7 bases, and 14 bases separated the two germline ends. The CDR3 DNA reads as TGCGCCAGCAGCTTGCGTGACGGGGGTGGCGGGGAGCTGTTTTTT. Protein product: CASSLRDGGGGELFF.

This clonotype has only a few counts. The rearrangement links TRBV18 to TRBJ2-7; either TRBD1 or TRBD2 may fit D (5 bases each). CDR3 length: 15 residues. V was trimmed by 6 bases and J by 3 bases, leaving 18 bases between them. CDR1 and CDR2 from the germline V gene are KGHSH and LQKENI. CDR3: CASSQGVGDVYEQYF. For the CDR3, the DNA is TGTGCCAGCTCCCAAGGGGTTGGGGACGTCTACGAGCAGTACTTC.

In its sample, this clonotype was seen a few times. The chain is built from TRBV20-1 and TRBJ1-4; no reliable D call. CDR1 DFQATT and CDR2 SNEGSKA come from the germline V gene (reference sequence). V dropped 0 bases and J dropped 11 bases, with 7 bases sitting between them. This CDR3 contains 11 residues. CDR3 sequence (DNA): TGCAGTGCTAGAGATCCCCGGAAACTGTTTTTT. Translation gives CSARDPRKLFF.